Listed below are T cell receptor beta chains from one sample, sequenced in a study of shared clonotypes between healthy human individuals. Only in-frame clones appear in the TCRdb table, and some are missing; sequencing was by immunoSEQ multiplex PCR. The sample has about 470,000 clones; around 75% are singletons. Sequencing was performed on PBMCs. The receptors derive from a woman between 40 and 55 years old in good health. Some clones in this sample may be carry-over from other donors' samples. Both conserved end residues are part of each CDR3. Fields, in order: J gene, V gene, D gene, clone size, CDR3 DNA, CDR3 protein. The D gene is left open where the match is weak. Size tells how often a clone was seen (once, few, many) or the class of an expanded clone, and some rows leave it out.

TRBJ2-6,TRBV27,TRBD1,-,TGTGCCAGCAGGGGACAGGGAGCGGGGGCCAACGTCCTGACTTTC,CASRGQGAGANVLTF
TRBJ1-5,TRBV2,-,-,TGTGCCAGCAGTGAAGCGGGAACCTGGCCCCAGCATTTT,CASSEAGTWPQHF
TRBJ2-7,TRBV5-1,-,once,TGCGCCAGCAGCCGTGCGGCGGAGACCCTACGGGGGCAGTACTTC,CASSRAAETLRGQYF
TRBJ2-4,TRBV28,-,once,TGTGCCAGCAGTTTCGTGGGAGAAAACATTCAGTACTTC,CASSFVGENIQYF
TRBJ1-2,TRBV18,TRBD1,few,TGTGCCAGCTCACCGGGACAGGGGGTCAGTGGCTACACCTTC,CASSPGQGVSGYTF
TRBJ2-6,TRBV6-4,-,many,TGTGCCAGCAGCTGGGCCGACTCTGGGGCCAACGTCCTGACTTTC,CASSWADSGANVLTF
TRBJ1-5,TRBV30,TRBD1,-,TGTGCCTGGAGTGCCTCAGGGGGGTGGGTTAGCAATCAGCCCCAGCATTTT,CAWSASGGWVSNQPQHF
TRBJ2-3,TRBV11-2,TRBD2,-,TGTGCCAGCAGCTTCGGGGGGGATACGCAGTATTTT,CASSFGGDTQYF
TRBJ1-2,TRBV4-1,TRBD1,-,TGCGCCAGCAGCTCACAGGACAGGCCAGGATATGGCTACACCTTC,CASSSQDRPGYGYTF
TRBJ2-1,TRBV14,TRBD2,-,TGTGCCAGCAGCACGGGACTAGCGGGAGGTGAGCAGTTCTTC,CASSTGLAGGEQFF
TRBJ1-1,TRBV6-5,-,-,TGTGCCAGCAGACGGGGAAATGAAAACACTGAAGCTTTCTTT,CASRRGNENTEAFF
TRBJ1-4,TRBV5-1,-,-,TGCGCCAGCAGCTTGAATTCAGGAACTAATGAAAAACTGTTTTTT,CASSLNSGTNEKLFF
TRBJ2-7,TRBV5-6,TRBD1,-,TGTGCCAGCAGCTTGGGACAGGGGTTCAGCGAGCAGTACTTC,CASSLGQGFSEQYF
TRBJ1-1,TRBV25-1,-,-,TGTGCCAGCAGCAGGGTCGGGACTGAAGCTTTCTTT,CASSRVGTEAFF
TRBJ2-1,TRBV27,TRBD1,-,TGTGCCAGCAGTCTTCAGGGGGCGCGGGGCAATGAGCAGTTCTTC,CASSLQGARGNEQFF